This TCR beta chain appears in the sequencing data of a study of a mutant IDH1 vaccine in newly diagnosed glioma. Study summary: The first vaccination came 4-6 weeks after radiotherapy alone, or with temozolomide cycles.

Clones were sequenced by immunoSEQ multiplex PCR, and TCRdb holds only the in-frame ones, with some missing. Here the sample spans around 50,000 clones, around 85% being singletons. On this clone: Its antigen remains unknown.

Indicated time point: week 35, safety follow-up. The vaccine gave 300 ug of a 20-mer mutant IDH1 peptide subcutaneously per dose. The CDR3 totals 15 residues. The V end lost 3 bases, the J end lost 4 bases, and 12 bases lay between the germline ends. The germline CDR1 and CDR2 sequences are SGHNT and YENEEA. This sequence was found in a man aged 35 to 55 with glioma. Source: PBMCs, taken from a glioma patient whose treatment included an IDH1 peptide vaccine. The gene calls are TRBV11-3 and TRBJ2-2; D may be TRBD2 (5 bases). The CDR3 protein is CASSFGGIGTGELFF. DNA for the CDR3: TGTGCCAGCAGCTTTGGAGGAATCGGCACCGGGGAGCTGTTTTTT.